This T cell receptor (beta chain) was identified during a study of human T cells and chemical hapten exposure. The CDR3 covers 14 residues. CDR1 and CDR2 from the germline V gene are MNHEY and SMNVEV (reference sequence). V lost 7 bases and J 3 bases, leaving 13 bases between the germline ends. TCRdb fed the RACE reads into MiXCR, producing one record per CDR3 protein. The table lists more than 150,000 distinct CDR3 sequences, almost 30% of them singletons. Time point defined: pre-sensitization, week 0. The treatment here: therapeutic diphenylcyclopropenone sensitization with weekly scalp DPC. This TCR was sampled from a woman in her twenties or thirties with alopecia areata. Some clones in this sample may be carry-over from other donors' samples. Sequenced here: whole blood, sampled in connection with sensitization to the hapten diphenylcyclopropenone (DPC). The chain links TRBV27 to TRBJ2-1, with D perhaps TRBD2 (6 bases). The CDR3 sequence is CASKRAGYYNEQFF. The CDR3 DNA reads as TGTGCCAGCAAGAGAGCGGGTTACTACAATGAGCAGTTCTTC.